These 29 T cell receptor beta chains were all obtained from the same sample, sequenced in a study of PD-L1 blockade in urothelial cancer. The repertoire was sequenced with immunoSEQ multiplex PCR; TCRdb's copy has only in-frame clones and lacks some. The sample holds approximately 70,000 clones, about 89% seen once. This specimen was PBMCs, taken around atezolizumab (anti-PD-L1) treatment. The receptors here all came from a man in his sixties with urothelial cancer.

The chain combines TRBV7-2 with TRBJ2-7, with 7 positions matching TRBD1. Germline V gives CDR1 SGHTA, CDR2 FQGNSA. V shed 0 bases and J 5 bases; nucleotides not matched to a gene: 1. The CDR3 runs 13 residues. The CDR3: CASSLATGDEQYF. The CDR3 nucleotides read TGTGCCAGCAGCTTAGCTACAGGGGACGAGCAGTACTTC.

V and J are TRBV7-8 and TRBJ2-1; D is possibly TRBD2 (6 bases). Germline V gives CDR1 SGHVS, CDR2 FQNEAQ. V was pared by 0 bases and J by 8 bases, with 11 bases between. The CDR3 is 14 residues long. For the CDR3, the DNA is TGTGCCAGCAGCTTAGCGGAGGGGATCCATGAGCAGTTCTTC. Protein product: CASSLAEGIHEQFF.

V is TRBV27 and J is TRBJ1-5; D is ambiguous. The germline V and J ends were trimmed by 2 bases and 2 bases, with 13 bases remaining between them. The CDR3 has 16 amino acids. The germline V gene has CDR1 MNHEY and CDR2 SMNVEV (reference sequence). The CDR3: CASSLGQSFGNQPQHF. The CDR3 DNA reads TGTGCCAGCAGTTTAGGGCAATCCTTTGGCAATCAGCCCCAGCATTTT.

This clone appeared once. The CDR3 region is CAISELASGFYEQYF. The CDR3 nucleotides are TGTGCCATCAGTGAGTTAGCTAGCGGATTCTACGAGCAGTACTTC. The chain links TRBV10-3 to TRBJ2-7, with 7 bases aligning to TRBD2. Trimming at V came to 1 base and at J to 3 bases, leaving 6 bases not matched to a gene. This CDR3 region has 15 residues. Germline loops: CDR1 ENHRY, CDR2 SYGVKD.

V gene TRBV7-8 combines with J gene TRBJ1-1, with D uncertain. Germline V gives CDR1 SGHVS, CDR2 FQNEAQ. V was pared by 1 base and J by 1 base, with 10 bases between. The CDR3 runs 15 residues. CDR3 in DNA: TGTGCCAGCAGCTTAGGGCGGGCCGGGAACACTGAAGCTTTCTTT. It specifies CASSLGRAGNTEAFF.

The chain joins TRBV29-1 to TRBJ2-3, with TRBD1 matching 10 bases. V shed 4 bases and J 3 bases; nucleotides not matched to a gene: 4. CDR1 is SQVTM and CDR2 is ANQGSEA in the germline V gene. The CDR3 runs 14 residues. The CDR3 loop is CSVAGQGETDTQYF. The CDR3 coding sequence is TGCAGCGTTGCTGGACAGGGGGAAACAGATACGCAGTATTTT.

V and J are TRBV4-1 and TRBJ2-4; maybe TRBD2 (6 bases). V was clipped by 0 bases and J by 5 bases, with 14 bases between them. The length of the CDR3 is 16 residues. The germline V gene encodes CDR1 MGHRA and CDR2 YSYEKL. The CDR3: CASSQDWQGGENIQYF. In nucleotides, the CDR3 is TGCGCCAGCAGCCAAGATTGGCAGGGAGGCGAAAACATTCAGTACTTC.

The V and J genes are TRBV12-5 and TRBJ1-2; 7 nucleotides agree with TRBD1. The junction had 12 bases not matched to a gene; V was cut back by 4 bases and J by 7 bases. The CDR3 has 15 residues. Germline CDR1 and CDR2: LGHNT and FRNRAP. The CDR3 DNA sequence: TGTGCTAGTGGTTCGCAATCAGGGGGATCTAGTGGCTACACCTTC. Protein product: CASGSQSGGSSGYTF.

The J gene is TRBJ1-4, the V gene TRBV21-1. TRBV21-1 counts as a pseudogene. The CDR3 runs 14 residues. Written as DNA, the CDR3 is TGTGCCAGCAGCAAAGGCCTATTGTGGGAAAAACTGTTTTTT. It encodes CASSKGLLWEKLFF.

The chain links TRBV6-5 to TRBJ2-2; 7 bases are a match to TRBD2. The CDR3 length is 14 residues. The germline V gene encodes CDR1 MNHEY and CDR2 SVGAGI. The J segment lost 6 bases and the V segment lost 8 bases, leaving 9 bases of the junction unmatched. The chain's CDR3 is CASVGRETSGELFF. The CDR3, as DNA: TGTGCCAGCGTAGGGCGGGAGACGTCCGGGGAGCTGTTTTTT.

The chain carries TRBV7-9 and TRBJ2-1; TRBD2 matches 11 bases. The CDR3 contains 15 residues. V gave up 5 bases and J gave up 7 bases; unmatched junction bases: 7. The V gene's germline CDR1 is SEHNR and CDR2 FQNEAQ (reference sequence). Written as DNA, the CDR3 is TGTGCCAGCAGCGCCCTAGCGGGAGGAGTTAATGAGCAGTTCTTC. Residues: CASSALAGGVNEQFF.

CDR3 protein: CASSFFSGQGVSNEKLFF. DNA of the CDR3: TGTGCCAGCAGTTTTTTCTCAGGACAGGGGGTTTCTAATGAAAAACTGTTTTTT. The V call is TRBV27, the J call TRBJ1-4; 10 bases are a match to TRBD1. V was pared by 3 bases and J by 3 bases, with 10 bases of the junction left unmatched. The CDR3 contains 18 residues. Germline CDR1 reads MNHEY; CDR2 reads SMNVEV (reference sequence).

The CDR3 coding sequence is TGTGCCAGCAGTGGAGAGGTAGGCACTGAAGCTTTCTTT. Its protein is CASSGEVGTEAFF. The chain employs TRBV2 and TRBJ1-1; no definite D call. CDR1 is SNHLY and CDR2 is FYNNEI in the germline V gene. The CDR3 consists of 13 residues. V was trimmed by 4 bases and J by 4 bases, leaving 10 bases between them.

The gene calls are TRBV5-1 and TRBJ2-3, with TRBD2 as a possible D gene (5 bases). CDR3 size: 16 residues. V lost 6 bases and J lost 2, with 19 bases in between. Germline V gene sequence: CDR1 SGHRS, CDR2 YFSETQ. The CDR3 DNA is TGCGCCAGCATCAAGGGTGGCGGGTTTCCCACAGATACGCAGTATTTT. This codes for CASIKGGGFPTDTQYF.

This sequence joins TRBV19 and TRBJ2-3; 11 nucleotides line up with TRBD2. CDR3 length: 21 residues. From germline, CDR1 is LNHDA and CDR2 SQIVND (reference sequence). J lost 3 bases, V lost 2 bases, and 19 bases had no gene match. The CDR3 DNA is TGTGCCAGTAGTATAAAGTTTGGGGCGGGGCTAGCGGGGGGTGCAACAGATACGCAGTATTTT. It yields the protein CASSIKFGAGLAGGATDTQYF.

This chain connects TRBV6-5 to TRBJ2-5; 8 bases fit TRBD1. The junction had 5 bases not matched to a gene; V was cut back by 6 bases and J by 5 bases. This CDR3 contains 13 residues. Germline-derived CDR1 and CDR2 are MNHEY and SVGAGI. In DNA, the CDR3 is TGTGCCAGCAGGGGACAGGCGGGGGAGACCCAGTACTTC. It encodes CASRGQAGETQYF.

The V call is TRBV2, the J call TRBJ1-5, with D unclear. The CDR3 covers 14 residues. V lost 1 base to trimming and J lost 4 bases, with 8 bases between them. Germline lookup yields CDR1 SNHLY and CDR2 FYNNEI. The CDR3 DNA sequence: TGTGCCAGCAGTGAAGTAACGGGGAATCAGCCCCAGCATTTT. Translated, it gives CASSEVTGNQPQHF.

The V call is TRBV9, the J call TRBJ1-5; D may be TRBD1 (5 bases). CDR3 length equals 15 residues. CDR1 SGDLS and CDR2 YYNGEE come from the germline V gene. Trimming pared 0 bases from V and 5 bases from J, leaving 12 bases between. This chain's CDR3 is CASSVGQGGDQPQHF. The CDR3 nucleotides read TGTGCCAGCAGCGTAGGTCAGGGCGGCGATCAGCCCCAGCATTTT. The entire variable domain, with the rest obtained from reference TRBV9 and TRBJ1-5, is as follows: DSGVTQTPKHLITATGQRVTLRCSPRSGDLSVYWYQQSLDQGLQFLIQYYNGEERAKGNILERFSAQQFPDLHSELNLSSLELGDSALYFCASSVGQGGDQPQHFGDGTRLSIL.

This sequence joins TRBV28 and TRBJ2-1; TRBD2 matches 9 bases. V trimming: 6 bases; J trimming: 7 bases; junction bases outside the gene matches: 13. The germline V gene encodes CDR1 MDHEN and CDR2 SYDVKM. This CDR3 is 16 amino acids long. CDR3 DNA: TGTGCCAGCAGCTACGCCCTGAGTGCGGGAGGGAATGAGCAGTTCTTC. Residues: CASSYALSAGGNEQFF.

The DNA for the CDR3 is TGTGCCAGCAGTTATGGGACTAGCGGGAGGAATTACGAGCAGTACTTC. Translation: CASSYGTSGRNYEQYF. The rearrangement links TRBV6-5 to TRBJ2-7; 15 bases are shared with TRBD2. The V and J ends lost 3 bases and 4 bases, in that order; junction bases with no gene match: 4. This CDR3 is 16 amino acids long. Germline CDR1 is MNHEY and CDR2 is SVGAGI.

The rearrangement uses TRBV6-1 and TRBJ2-3; a possible D gene is TRBD2 (7 bases). This CDR3 has 15 residues. Germline V CDR1 and CDR2: MNHNS, SASEGT. Between the trimmed V and J ends, which lost 1 base and 6 bases, there was a span of 14 bases. CDR3 DNA sequence: TGTGCCAGCAGTGAAGTACGGGGGGCTAGGGATACGCAGTATTTT. It codes for CASSEVRGARDTQYF.

In DNA form, the CDR3 reads TGTGCTAGTGGCGTCGACAGGGTCCTCTACGAGCAGTACTTC. Amino acids: CASGVDRVLYEQYF. The V and J genes are TRBV12-5 and TRBJ2-7, with 7 bases lining up with TRBD1. Germline loops: CDR1 LGHNT, CDR2 FRNRAP. The V and J ends lost 6 bases and 3 bases, in that order; junction bases with no gene match: 8. CDR3 length: 14 residues.

The chain has TRBV5-1 and TRBJ2-2; 9 bases line up with TRBD1. CDR1 is SGHRS and CDR2 is YFSETQ in the germline V gene. This CDR3 is built from 16 residues. J gave up 4 bases and V 0 bases, and 4 bases lay outside the gene matches. The CDR3 sequence is CASSLVPTGGTGELFF. In DNA form, the CDR3 reads TGCGCCAGCAGCTTGGTTCCGACAGGGGGCACCGGGGAGCTGTTTTTT.

V and J are TRBV5-6 and TRBJ2-5, with D tentatively TRBD1 (6 bases). In germline, CDR1 is SGHDT, CDR2 YYEEEE. The CDR3 runs 16 residues. The germline V and J ends were trimmed by 4 bases and 3 bases, with 19 bases remaining between them. The CDR3 loop is CASSPFGQTLKETQYF. The CDR3 DNA is TGTGCCAGCAGCCCCTTTGGACAGACCTTAAAAGAGACCCAGTACTTC.

The rearrangement joins TRBV28 to TRBJ1-5; no clear D. The V gene lost 6 bases and the J gene lost 4 bases, with 13 bases spanning the gap. Germline V gene sequence: CDR1 MDHEN, CDR2 SYDVKM. The CDR3 is 14 amino acids. CDR3 in amino acids: CASRYEFGNQPQHF. The CDR3 nucleotides read TGTGCCAGCAGATATGAGTTCGGGAATCAGCCCCAGCATTTT.

This chain joins TRBV28 and TRBJ1-2; D is unclear. The CDR3 sequence is 14 residues long. V lost 6 bases to trimming and J lost 5 bases, with 16 bases between them. The germline CDR1 and CDR2 sequences are MDHEN and SYDVKM. The DNA of the CDR3 is TGTGCCAGCAGGCCCGCGGCCTCCGCTTATGGCTACACCTTC. Its translation is CASRPAASAYGYTF.

Only a few counts were recorded for this clone. V and J are TRBV7-2 and TRBJ1-3; the match to TRBD1 covers 8 bases. J lost 2 bases, V lost 4 bases, and 4 bases had no gene match. The CDR3 runs 15 residues. Germline-derived CDR1 and CDR2 are SGHTA and FQGNSA. In DNA form, the CDR3 reads TGTGCCAGCAGCTCCCAGGGGGCGACTGGAAACACCATATATTTT. Its protein product is CASSSQGATGNTIYF. The full variable domain, its missing parts supplied by reference TRBV7-2 and TRBJ1-3, is GAGVSQSPSNKVTEKGKDVELRCDPISGHTALYWYRQSLGQGLEFLIYFQGNSAPDKSGLPSDRFSAERTGGSVSTLTIQRTQQEDSAVYLCASSSQGATGNTIYFGEGSWLTVV.

The gene calls are TRBV10-3 and TRBJ2-3; 9 nucleotides agree with TRBD1. The J segment lost 0 bases and the V segment lost 2 bases, leaving 3 bases of the junction unmatched. The CDR3 consists of 16 residues. The germline gives CDR1 ENHRY, CDR2 SYGVKD. CDR3 in amino acids: CAISEAGTGSTDTQYF. CDR3 sequence (DNA): TGTGCCATCAGTGAGGCTGGGACAGGGAGCACAGATACGCAGTATTTT.

The V and J genes are TRBV5-1 and TRBJ1-3, with D possibly matching TRBD1 (6 bases). The germline CDR1 and CDR2 sequences are SGHRS and YFSETQ. The CDR3 runs to 16 residues. The ends were cut back, 4 bases at V and 0 bases at J, with 14 bases in the middle. CDR3 region: CASSPVTGPSGNTIYF. In DNA form, the CDR3 reads TGCGCCAGCAGCCCGGTGACAGGCCCCTCTGGAAACACCATATATTTT.